This T cell receptor (beta chain) comes out of a study of identical twins. TCRdb processed the 5' RACE reads anew with MiXCR; each CDR3 protein has one entry. Of 600,000 to 800,000 distinct CDR3 sequences listed, about 20% were seen once; the top ten hold roughly 4.3%. Findings and caveats of the study: Monozygotic twins shared more out-of-frame TCR alpha than recombination models predicted. Without tracking the same donors, conclusions rested on cross-sectional statistical analysis.

Trimming stripped 0 bases from V and 4 bases from J, with 9 bases between. The V gene's germline CDR1 is DFQATT and CDR2 SNEGSKA (reference sequence). CDR3 length: 13 amino acids. In regard to this clonotype: Its antigen is not identified.

This sample also appeared in a second study, on T cells expressing NK-cell markers. This second study notes: TCR beta repertoires came from sorted CD3+CD56+NKG2C+, CD3+CD56+NKG2C- and CD3+CD56-NKG2C+ T cells. In a group of several donors, dominant NKG2C+ clonotypes represented about 1.0-8% of CD8+ T cells.

The sequenced sample consisted of PBMCs. V usage is TRBV20-1 and J usage is TRBJ1-2, with D perhaps TRBD1 (5 bases). The TCR originated in a woman between 18 and 30 years old in good health. This CDR3 reads CSARDSGAYGYTF. The CDR3 bases are TGCAGTGCTAGAGATTCTGGGGCCTATGGCTACACCTTC.